This T cell receptor (beta chain) was sequenced during a study of blood T cell repertoires in COVID-19. Study as a whole: The United States, Italy and Spain supplied acute and convalescent COVID-19 samples. PBMCs, B-cell-depleted T cells, or T cells were the source of the cDNA or gDNA that made up the material.

Trimming cost V 3 bases and J 11 bases, with 17 bases left between them. The CDR3 has 14 amino acids. Germline CDR1 MNHNY, CDR2 SVGAGI (reference sequence). Methods used by the authors: Nucleated cell counts were estimated from reference gene primer amplification. TCRdb's table, derived via immunoSEQ multiplex PCR, lists solely in-frame clones and lacks some. The DNA was the basis for D and trimming; V, J and clone size are from that table. Here the sample spans tens of thousands of clones, roughly four fifths being singletons. Sequencing was done on a sample of peripheral blood. The receptor's source is a woman aged 80 or over with acute or convalescent COVID-19. The chain uses TRBV6-6 and TRBJ1-5, with a weak D call TRBD1 (6 bases). The DNA of the CDR3 is TGTGCCAGCAGTTATCGGACAGTCAAAGAGGCCCAGCATTTT. This sequence encodes CASSYRTVKEAQHF.